This record covers a single T cell receptor beta chain. This sample stems from a study of control samples from healthy donors and cancer patients. This table comes from immunoSEQ multiplex PCR, and its TCRdb copy is limited to in-frame clones, with some not included. The table includes about 80,000 clones, around nine tenths detected once. Deletions cut 3 bases from V and 0 bases from J, with 15 bases between. The CDR3 has 16 residues. Germline values: CDR1 SQVTM, CDR2 ANQGSEA. This TCR was recovered from a woman between 45 and 65 years old in good health. J is TRBJ2-1 and V is TRBV29-1; no clear D. Sequenced material: blood. The CDR3 nucleotides read TGCAGCGTTGACACCCCTTTCGGAAGCTCCTACAATGAGCAGTTCTTC. The encoded protein is CSVDTPFGSSYNEQFF.